Listed below are T cell receptor beta chains from one sample, sequenced in a study of blood T cell repertoires in COVID-19. TCRdb's table, derived via immunoSEQ multiplex PCR, lists solely in-frame clones and lacks some. Of roughly 100,000 clones listed, around 85% were seen once; the top ten hold around a fifth. The sample consisted of peripheral blood. All receptors derive from a man aged 65 to 85 with active or convalescent COVID-19. Both conserved end residues are part of each CDR3. A D gene is named only where the DNA matches it firmly. Size is omitted from some rows. Given values are once, few, many or a class for expanded clones.

V	D	size	J	DNA	CDR3
TRBV6-1	.	.	TRBJ1-5	TGTGCCAGCAGTGAACTTCAGGGTCAGCCCCAGCATTTT	CASSELQGQPQHF
TRBV19	TRBD1	.	TRBJ2-2	TGTGCCAGCGGGACAGGGGTTGGCACCGGGGAGCTGTTTTTT	CASGTGVGTGELFF
TRBV3-1/TRBV3-2	TRBD1	.	TRBJ1-2	TGTGCCAGCAGCCGGTTGGACAGGGGGCTTTATGGCTACACCTTC	CASSRLDRGLYGYTF
TRBV9	.	once	TRBJ2-2	TGTGCCAGCAGCGTAGGATTCGGGGGGCGTACCGGGGAGCTGTTTTTT	CASSVGFGGRTGELFF
TRBV11-2	TRBD2	.	TRBJ2-3	TGTGCCAGCAGCTTAATCGGGGGGAAGCGCACAGATACGCAGTATTTT	CASSLIGGKRTDTQYF
TRBV5-6	.	.	TRBJ1-4	TGTGCCAGCAGCTTGGGGGCCGGGGGGCATAATGAAAAACTGTTTTTT	CASSLGAGGHNEKLFF
TRBV5-1	TRBD2	.	TRBJ2-1	TGCGCCAGCAGCTTGGACCCACTAGCGGGAGATGTAAGGAATGAGCAGTTCTTC	CASSLDPLAGDVRNEQFF
TRBV2	.	.	TRBJ1-5	TGTGCCAGCAGTGAGGGAGACAATCAGCCCCAGCATTTT	CASSEGDNQPQHF
TRBV2	TRBD1	.	TRBJ1-4	TGTGCCAGCAGTGAATCCAGGGGGAAAGAAAAACTGTTTTTT	CASSESRGKEKLFF
TRBV10-3	.	.	TRBJ1-1	TGTGCCATCAGTCAGGGGAACACTGAAGCTTTCTTT	CAISQGNTEAFF
TRBV2	TRBD1	.	TRBJ2-2	TGTGCCAGCACAGGGGGCGGGTGGACCGGGGAGCTGTTTTTT	CASTGGGWTGELFF
TRBV6-5	TRBD2	.	TRBJ2-3	TGTGCCAGCAGTTACGGAGGCAGGTCGGGGGGTACGCAGTATTTT	CASSYGGRSGGTQYF
TRBV7-2	TRBD1	few	TRBJ2-7	TGTGCCAGCAGCTCCGGGACAGGGGGTTCCTACGAGCAGTACTTC	CASSSGTGGSYEQYF
TRBV27	.	.	TRBJ2-2	TGTGCCAGCAGTTCTCGGGTCACGGTGAACACCGGGGAGCTGTTTTTT	CASSSRVTVNTGELFF
TRBV10-3	TRBD1	.	TRBJ1-2	TGTGCCATCAGTGAGCACGAACCGGGACAGGGGGCGTCCGGCTACACCTTC	CAISEHEPGQGASGYTF
TRBV6-1	.	once	TRBJ1-6	TGTGCCAGCAGTGACCCGACAGGCTATTCACCCCTCCACTTT	CASSDPTGYSPLHF
TRBV30	.	.	TRBJ1-2	TGTGCCTGGAGTGTCCCAGGGTTGCGCTATGGCTACACCTTC	CAWSVPGLRYGYTF
TRBV29-1	.	.	TRBJ1-5	TGCAGCGTTAGCGGGACTAATAGCAATCAGCCCCAGCATTTT	CSVSGTNSNQPQHF
TRBV28	TRBD1	once	TRBJ1-1	TGTGCCAGCAGTGCCGGGACAGGGGCCTACACTGAAGCTTTCTTT	CASSAGTGAYTEAFF
TRBV7-9	.	.	TRBJ1-1	TGTGCCAGCAGCCCCTGGGGGGAGAACACTGAAGCTTTCTTT	CASSPWGENTEAFF
TRBV3-1/TRBV3-2	.	once	TRBJ1-2	TGTGCCAGCAGCCAAGTATCGGGCAGGGCCTATGGCTACACCTTC	CASSQVSGRAYGYTF
TRBV11-1	.	.	TRBJ1-1	TGTGCCAGCAGCTTTTACAAGAACACTGAAGCTTTCTTT	CASSFYKNTEAFF
TRBV28	.	.	TRBJ1-2	TGTGCCAGCAGTCGAGTGAACTATGGCTACACCTTC	CASSRVNYGYTF
TRBV5-6	.	.	TRBJ1-4	TGTGCCAGCAGCTTTTCGGGAGTGGAGGAAAAACTGTTTTTT	CASSFSGVEEKLFF
TRBV6-5	.	.	TRBJ1-2	TGTGCCAGCAGTTACGCCTACAGGGACTATGGCTACACCTTC	CASSYAYRDYGYTF
TRBV7-9	TRBD1	.	TRBJ2-7	TGTGCCAGCAGCTCCGAGGGACAGTATCCGTACGAGCAGTACTTC	CASSSEGQYPYEQYF
TRBV3-1/TRBV3-2	.	.	TRBJ1-1	TGTGCCAGCAGCCAAGTAGAGTACACTGAAGCTTTCTTT	CASSQVEYTEAFF
TRBV7-3	.	.	TRBJ1-2	TGTGCCAGCAGCTCAAATCCAGGGGTGCACTATGGCTACACCTTC	CASSSNPGVHYGYTF
TRBV3-1/TRBV3-2	TRBD1	.	TRBJ2-3	TGTGCCAGCAGCCGGACAGGGGGCGTAGGCACAGATACGCAGTATTTT	CASSRTGGVGTDTQYF
TRBV5-4	TRBD1	.	TRBJ1-2	TGTGCCAGCAGCCCGGACAGGTATGGCTACACCTTC	CASSPDRYGYTF
TRBV7-9	.	.	TRBJ2-7	TGTGCCAGCAGCAGCAGGGCCTACGAGCAGTACTTC	CASSSRAYEQYF
TRBV4-1	TRBD2	.	TRBJ2-1	TGCGCCAGCAGCCAAGCTGGGACTAGCGGGGGGCCACCGCGCTCCTACAATGAGCAGTTCTTC	CASSQAGTSGGPPRSYNEQFF
TRBV14	.	.	TRBJ1-6	TGTGCCAGCAGCCAAGATCGGCAGGCACATAATTCACCCCTCCACTTT	CASSQDRQAHNSPLHF
TRBV15	.	.	TRBJ1-1	TGTGCCACCAGCCCCGCAGGAACTGAAGCTTTCTTT	CATSPAGTEAFF
TRBV5-6	.	.	TRBJ1-2	TGTGCCAGCAGCGAACTGGAGGGAAACTATGGCTACACCTTC	CASSELEGNYGYTF
TRBV12-5	.	.	TRBJ1-2	TGTGCTAGTGGCTACAGCTCCTATGGCTACACCTTC	CASGYSSYGYTF
TRBV2	.	.	TRBJ1-2	TGTGCCAGCAGCACGGGACTTCTTAACTATGGCTACACCTTC	CASSTGLLNYGYTF
TRBV10-3	TRBD1	.	TRBJ1-1	TGTGCCATCAGTCAACAGGGGGTTAACACTGAAGCTTTCTTT	CAISQQGVNTEAFF
TRBV4-2	TRBD1	.	TRBJ1-2	TGTGCCAGCAGCCAAGTAAACGACAGGGGGACCTATGGCTACACCTTC	CASSQVNDRGTYGYTF
TRBV6-5	.	.	TRBJ2-1	TGTGCCAGAATAAGAAACCCTATGGCCTACAATGAGCAGTTCTTC	CARIRNPMAYNEQFF
TRBV13	TRBD2	.	TRBJ2-5	TGTGCCAGCAGCTCCAGCGGGGAAGGAGAGACCCAGTACTTC	CASSSSGEGETQYF
TRBV4-1	TRBD1	.	TRBJ1-4	TGCGCCAGCAGCCGTGGACAGGACCATAATGAAAAACTGTTTTTT	CASSRGQDHNEKLFF
TRBV5-1	.	.	TRBJ1-6	TGCGCCAGCAGCTTCGTCGGGACAAACTCCTATAATTCACCCCTCCACTTT	CASSFVGTNSYNSPLHF